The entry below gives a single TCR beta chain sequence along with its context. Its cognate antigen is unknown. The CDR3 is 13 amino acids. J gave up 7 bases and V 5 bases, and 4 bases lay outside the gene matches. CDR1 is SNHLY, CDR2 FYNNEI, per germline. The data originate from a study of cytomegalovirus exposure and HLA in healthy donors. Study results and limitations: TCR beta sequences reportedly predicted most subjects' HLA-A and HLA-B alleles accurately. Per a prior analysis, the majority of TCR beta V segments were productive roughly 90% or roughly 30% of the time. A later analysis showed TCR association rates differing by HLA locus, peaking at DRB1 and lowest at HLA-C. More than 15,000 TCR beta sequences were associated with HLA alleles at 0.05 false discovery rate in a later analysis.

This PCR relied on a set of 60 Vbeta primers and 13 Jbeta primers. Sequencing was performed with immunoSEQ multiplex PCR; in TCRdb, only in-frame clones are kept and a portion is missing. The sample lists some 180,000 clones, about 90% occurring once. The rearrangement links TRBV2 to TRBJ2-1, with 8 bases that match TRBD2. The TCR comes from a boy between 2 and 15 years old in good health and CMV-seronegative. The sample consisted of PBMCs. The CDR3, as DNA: TGTGCCAGCAGTTCAGCGGGGGCAAATGAGCAGTTCTTC. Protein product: CASSSAGANEQFF.